This T cell receptor (beta chain) was identified during a study of beta chain features in type 1 diabetes. Study-level results: Type 1 diabetes patients showed a moderate but significant shortening of TCRB CDR3s in all four CD4+ subsets.

Every isolated RNA sample was fully reverse transcribed, so sequencing captured expressed TCRB transcripts. Data came from immunoSEQ multiplex PCR; TCRdb stores just in-frame clones and leaves some out. The repertoire holds roughly 500,000 clones, 30% seen once, with 0.06% to 0.07% in the top ten. The CDR3 runs 11 residues. Germline V gene data show CDR1 as SQVTM and CDR2 as ANQGSEA. This clone occurred a few times. Antigen specificity is unknown. One end of the junction fails to match germline, which may point to a read error. Sequencing was done on a sample of naive CD4+ T cells from blood. The chain joins TRBV29-1 to TRBJ2-7; 7 positions agree with TRBD1. The receptor was derived from a man between 18 and 35 years old in good health. The CDR3 DNA sequence: TGTTCGGGGACAGAATCTTACGAGCAGTACTTC. Translation gives CSGTESYEQYF.